A single sample is the source of the 15 T cell receptor beta chains below, sequenced in a study of blood T cells in healthy people across ages. A sample-barcoded 5' primer and a J-beta primer mix were used in a second PCR of roughly 6 to 12 cycles. TCRdb re-analysed the 5' RACE reads in MiXCR, keeping a single row per CDR3 protein. The top ten hold under 4.5% of the sample, which has 600,000 to 1,000,000 distinct CDR3 sequences, roughly 25% seen once. Separately, the same data were catalogued under a study of T cells of mothers and their children.

The sample consisted of blood. The receptor source for this set is a boy aged 5-17 years in good health.

This clonotype came up once. The chain couples TRBV27 to TRBJ2-2, with a tentative D call TRBD1 (6 bases). CDR3 size: 14 residues. Germline-derived CDR1 and CDR2 are MNHEY and SMNVEV (reference sequence). V gave up 5 bases and J gave up 5 bases, with 12 bases separating them. For the CDR3, the DNA is TGTGCCAGCAGTCCCTCAGGGGTGACCGGGGAGCTGTTTTTT. This sequence encodes CASSPSGVTGELFF.

V is TRBV6-5 and J is TRBJ1-2, with D unclear. Per germline, CDR1 MNHEY and CDR2 SVGAGI. This CDR3 has 15 amino acids. The ends were cut back, 7 bases at V and 0 bases at J, with 15 bases in the middle. The CDR3: CASKPGFDSNYGYTF. In nucleotides, the CDR3 is TGTGCCAGCAAACCTGGGTTCGACTCTAACTATGGCTACACCTTC.

The J gene is TRBJ2-7, the V gene TRBV29-1; a possible D gene is TRBD1 (8 bases). The CDR3 is 15 amino acids. CDR1 is SQVTM and CDR2 is ANQGSEA in the germline V gene. V shed 5 bases and J shed 1 base, with 18 bases lying between them. The chain's CDR3 is CSVLPQGGNSYEQYF. Written as DNA, the CDR3 is TGCAGCGTTCTCCCACAGGGGGGGAATTCCTACGAGCAGTACTTC.

The chain joins TRBV29-1 to TRBJ2-3, with 11 positions matching TRBD2. This CDR3 region has 17 residues. J gave up 3 bases and V 3 bases, and 11 bases lay outside the gene matches. Germline V gene data show CDR1 as SQVTM and CDR2 as ANQGSEA. CDR3 in amino acids: CSVEGSGLAGGTDTQYF. CDR3 nucleotide sequence: TGCAGCGTTGAGGGTAGTGGCCTAGCGGGGGGAACAGATACGCAGTATTTT.

V is TRBV6-5 and J is TRBJ1-4, with TRBD1 as a possible D gene (6 bases). From germline, CDR1 is MNHEY and CDR2 SVGAGI. The CDR3 has 15 amino acids. V was clipped by 4 bases and J by 2 bases, with 11 bases between them. The chain's CDR3 is CASSFEGVTNEKLFF. DNA of the CDR3: TGTGCCAGCAGTTTTGAGGGGGTGACTAATGAAAAACTGTTTTTT.

V gene TRBV20-1 combines with J gene TRBJ2-7; a possible D gene is TRBD1 (5 bases). The CDR3 sequence is 13 residues long. Per the germline V gene, CDR1 is DFQATT and CDR2 is SNEGSKA (reference sequence). V lost 6 bases, J lost 2 bases, and 14 bases lay in between. The CDR3 is CSAGATAAYEQYF. CDR3 nucleotide sequence: TGCAGTGCAGGGGCCACAGCAGCCTACGAGCAGTACTTC.

The chain uses TRBV7-2 and TRBJ2-7; D is ambiguous. The V gene's germline CDR1 is SGHTA and CDR2 FQGNSA. The germline V and J ends were trimmed by 1 base and 9 bases, with 10 bases remaining between them. The CDR3 has 12 amino acids. The CDR3 region is CASSLVARAQYF. The CDR3 DNA sequence: TGTGCCAGCAGCTTAGTAGCCCGCGCGCAGTACTTC.

The chain uses TRBV5-6 and TRBJ2-7; D unresolved. The germline CDR1 and CDR2 sequences are SGHDT and YYEEEE. V was shortened by 5 bases and J by 0 bases, with 9 bases between the two germline ends. The CDR3 has 13 amino acids. The CDR3 nucleotides read TGTGCCAGCAGAGACCCAGGCTCCTACGAGCAGTACTTC. Translated, it gives CASRDPGSYEQYF.

This clonotype appeared a few times. This may come from a read error, since a much larger clone is one base off. The chain employs TRBV4-3 and TRBJ1-3; D unresolved. Between the trimmed V and J ends, which lost 0 bases and 3 bases, there was a span of 9 bases. Germline assignment: CDR1 LGHNA and CDR2 YSLEER. The CDR3 is made up of 15 amino acids. The CDR3 loop reads CASSQDGQVGNTIYF. DNA of the CDR3: TGCGCCAGCAGCCAAGATGGCCAGGTTGGAAACACCATATATTTT.

For the CDR3, the DNA is TGTGCCAGCAGTCCCATTATAGGAGGTGAAAAACTGTTTTTT. Protein sequence: CASSPIIGGEKLFF. The V and J genes are TRBV12-3 or TRBV12-4 and TRBJ1-4; D not certain. Between the trimmed V and J ends, which lost 5 bases and 7 bases, there was a span of 14 bases. The CDR3 covers 14 residues.

This clonotype showed up many times. The chain has TRBV29-1 and TRBJ2-7; either TRBD1 or TRBD2 may fit D (5 bases each). V lost 2 bases and J lost 0, with 8 bases in between. The CDR3 length is 13 residues. Germline V gives CDR1 SQVTM, CDR2 ANQGSEA. In DNA form, the CDR3 reads TGCAGCGTTGAATCAGGGAGCTCCTACGAGCAGTACTTC. Protein product: CSVESGSSYEQYF.

The rearrangement uses TRBV20-1 and TRBJ1-5; D is perhaps TRBD1 (6 bases). The CDR3 loop spans 15 amino acids. CDR1 is DFQATT, CDR2 SNEGSKA, per germline (reference sequence). V lost 6 bases to trimming and J lost 5 bases, with 20 bases between them. The DNA for the CDR3 is TGCAGTGCCGGGCACAGGGTGGGGACTGATCAGCCCCAGCATTTT. Encoded protein: CSAGHRVGTDQPQHF.

The chain links TRBV20-1 to TRBJ2-7; D may be TRBD1 (6 bases). CDR1 is DFQATT and CDR2 is SNEGSKA in the germline V gene (reference sequence). V lost 5 bases and J lost 2, with 16 bases in between. The CDR3 runs 14 residues. CDR3 sequence: CSAYRDIAAYEQYF. The CDR3 DNA follows: TGCAGTGCTTACCGGGACATCGCGGCCTACGAGCAGTACTTC.

The chain employs TRBV5-1 and TRBJ1-4; no clear D gene. The CDR3 has 18 residues. Trimming took 5 bases from V and 0 from J, leaving 20 bases between them. Germline CDR1 reads SGHRS; CDR2 reads YFSETQ. The CDR3 region has the DNA TGCGCCAGCAGACGAGGACTGTTTGACATCCCAACTAATGAAAAACTGTTTTTT. Amino acid sequence: CASRRGLFDIPTNEKLFF.

This clonotype was observed a few times. This chain joins TRBV12-3 or TRBV12-4 and TRBJ2-4; D call uncertain. V was shortened by 3 bases and J by 1 base, with 10 bases between the two germline ends. The length of the CDR3 is 15 residues. As DNA, the CDR3 is TGTGCCAGCAGTTTTGAAGGACGGGCCAAAAACATTCAGTACTTC. Translated: CASSFEGRAKNIQYF.